This paragraph covers one T cell receptor beta chain sequence. Antigen unknown. This sample was included in a study of vaccination effects on CD4 cells after COVID-19. Data came from immunoSEQ multiplex PCR; TCRdb stores just in-frame clones and leaves some out. In the table there are about 45,000 clones, under 80% of which are singletons. ViraFEST assay sequencing came after antigen-specific CD4+ T cells were expanded with viral peptide pools. Culturing for more than eight days preceded CD4+ T cell isolation. Convalescent patients had PCR-confirmed SARS-CoV-2 infection between March and December 2020. CDR1 is SQVTM, CDR2 ANQGSEA, per germline. Trimming pared 2 bases from V and 1 base from J, leaving 15 bases between. CDR3 length equals 15 residues.

The sample here was CD4+ T cells from PBMCs cultured with a peptide pool, taken before COVID-19 vaccination. The receptor comes from a human donor who had a prior SARS-CoV-2 infection. The chain couples TRBV29-1 to TRBJ2-7, with D perhaps TRBD1 or TRBD2 (5 bases each). The CDR3, as DNA: TGCAGCGTTGAACTTTCCGGGACCCATTCCTACGAGCAGTACTTC. It specifies CSVELSGTHSYEQYF.